This T cell receptor (beta chain) stems from a study of T cell responses to AZD1222 COVID-19 vaccine. General study results and limits: Donors, mostly white British, included more females; clonal diversity was possibly underestimated. With two AZD1222 doses given, Spike-specific TCR breadth and depth both rose.

Concerning this clone: Its antigen is as yet unknown.

Germline CDR1 is SGDLS and CDR2 is YYNGEE. This CDR3 contains 13 residues. The V end was cut by 5 bases, the J end by 4 bases, with 13 bases between. Some clones are missing from TCRdb's copy, which holds only in-frame ones; the method was immunoSEQ multiplex PCR. The table lists just under 150,000 clones, roughly 88% of them singletons, with about 4.9% in the top ten. Material: peripheral blood, obtained 28 days after the second dose of the MenACWY control vaccine. This clonotype originated in an adult who received the MenACWY meningococcal vaccine as a control. This chain links TRBV9 with TRBJ2-7; D remains ambiguous. This CDR3 reads CASSPPTEYEQYF. The CDR3 DNA reads as TGTGCCAGCAGTCCCCCAACGGAGTACGAGCAGTACTTC.